Ten or more counts support the clone carrying this TCR beta chain. The entry originates in a study of blood T cell repertoires in COVID-19. Between the trimmed V and J ends, which lost 1 base and 7 bases, there was a span of 8 bases. CDR3 length equals 13 residues. Germline assignment: CDR1 LNHDA and CDR2 SQIVND (reference sequence). Clones were read by immunoSEQ multiplex PCR, and TCRdb kept only the in-frame ones, dropping some. The repertoire has a few hundred thousand clones, approximately 77% of them found once; the top ten carry 3.5% to 4%. This clonotype was obtained from a woman older than 75 with acute or convalescent COVID-19. Sample: peripheral blood. J is TRBJ2-1 and V is TRBV19, with TRBD2 as a possible D gene (5 bases). The CDR3 reads CASSIGLANEQFF. CDR3 nucleotide sequence: TGTGCCAGTAGTATAGGTCTAGCTAATGAGCAGTTCTTC. The full variable domain, in which reference TRBV19 and TRBJ2-1 provide the parts outside the CDR3, is DGGITQSPKYLFRKEGQNVTLSCEQNLNHDAMYWYRQDPGQGLRLIYYSQIVNDFQKGDIAEGYSVSREKKESFPLTVTSAQKNPTAFYLCASSIGLANEQFFGPGTRLTVL.